This T cell receptor beta chain was recovered during a study of early stage breast cancer tumors. Turning to the study itself: Each sample averaged around 9.2-fold read coverage.

Profiling relied on immunoSEQ multiplex PCR, and the TCRdb table lists in-frame clones only, not all of them. Of some 10,000 clones listed, around 81% are singletons. The CDR3 has 16 amino acids. From germline, CDR1 is MNHNS and CDR2 SASEGT. The junction had 6 bases not matched to a gene; V was cut back by 2 bases and J by 5 bases. The receptor comes from a person aged 35 to 50 with breast cancer. Sequenced: normal breast tissue next to the tumor. This chain connects TRBV6-1 to TRBJ2-5; 12 bases map to TRBD1. The CDR3 sequence is CASSETPGQGAETQYF. CDR3 coding DNA: TGTGCCAGCAGTGAAACCCCGGGACAGGGGGCGGAGACCCAGTACTTC.